These 18 T cell receptor beta chains originate from one sample sequenced in a study of T cell repertoires in cytomegalovirus infection. The antigens for these receptors are not known. TCRdb reanalysed the reads using MiXCR and keeps one entry per CDR3 protein. This table has about 890,000 distinct CDR3 sequences, around 30% appearing once. The source material was cultured CD8+ T cells from PBMCs, sampled from culture after CMV antigen stimulation. These receptors all come from a human donor in good health (CMV status not recorded). Some clones in this sample may be carry-over from other donors' samples.

This clonotype occurred many times. The chain joins TRBV28 to TRBJ1-5; 7 bases are a match to TRBD1. Germline values: CDR1 MDHEN, CDR2 SYDVKM. The length of the CDR3 is 14 residues. Germline trimming cut 6 bases from V and 3 bases from J; bases unmatched to any gene: 5. DNA of the CDR3: TGTGCCAGCAGGAGGACAGGTAACAATCAGCCCCAGCATTTT. Amino acid sequence: CASRRTGNNQPQHF.

In this sample, this clonotype turned up many times. The rearrangement uses TRBV12-3 or TRBV12-4 and TRBJ2-3; D could derive from TRBD1 or TRBD2 (5 bases each). Trimming shortened V by 6 bases and J by 3 bases, and 25 bases separated the two germline ends. This CDR3 is built from 18 residues. Here the CDR3 reads CASSPFPGAQTITDTQYF. The DNA of the CDR3 is TGTGCCAGCAGCCCGTTTCCCGGGGCCCAGACAATTACAGATACGCAGTATTTT.

This clonotype was counted a few times. The CDR3 spells CASSPTTEVETQYF. CDR3 sequence (DNA): TGTGCCAGCAGCCCCACCACAGAAGTAGAGACCCAGTACTTC. This chain links TRBV7-6 with TRBJ2-5; D call uncertain. The germline V gene has CDR1 SGHVS and CDR2 FNYEAQ. The CDR3 loop spans 14 amino acids. Trimming left V 5 bases short and J 4 bases short, with 14 bases between.

This clonotype has just a few counts. This chain connects TRBV6-5 to TRBJ2-5, with TRBD1 as a possible D gene (6 bases). This CDR3 contains 14 residues. Trimming cost V 5 bases and J 5 bases, with 15 bases left between them. CDR1 MNHEY and CDR2 SVGAGI come from the germline V gene. CDR3 nucleotide sequence: TGTGCCAGCAGTACCGAACAGGGCTGGGAGACCCAGTACTTC. Its translation is CASSTEQGWETQYF.

As for this clonotype: A junction end diverges from the germline sequence, so it may reflect a read error. CDR3 protein: CASSLPPEGAYDEQFF. In DNA, the CDR3 is TGTGCCAGCAGTTTACCTCCTGAGGGGGCCTACGATGAGCAGTTCTTC. The rearrangement joins TRBV12-3 or TRBV12-4 to TRBJ2-1, with TRBD1 identical over 7 bases. The CDR3 runs 16 residues.

The V gene is TRBV28, the J gene TRBJ2-7; D might be TRBD2 (7 bases). CDR3 length: 13 amino acids. The germline gives CDR1 MDHEN, CDR2 SYDVKM. V lost 3 bases and J lost 7, with 13 bases in between. Written as DNA, the CDR3 is TGTGCCAGCAGTTTTGGGGCGGGGGCGGAGCAGTACGTC. The encoded protein is CASSFGAGAEQYV.

Written as DNA, the CDR3 is TGTGCCAGCAGCCTTGGACGTAAAAGTGGCTACACCTTC. It encodes CASSLGRKSGYTF. The chain joins TRBV14 to TRBJ1-2; D remains ambiguous. The germline V and J ends were trimmed by 4 bases and 7 bases, with 13 bases remaining between them. CDR3 length: 13 amino acids. Germline V CDR1 and CDR2: SGHDN, FVKESK.

The CDR3 DNA sequence: TGTGCCAGCAGTTTGACAGGGGGCTCTTCAGCTAAGAGTGAGACCCAGTACTTC. Its protein is CASSLTGGSSAKSETQYF. The V gene is TRBV6-1, the J gene TRBJ2-5, with 10 bases lining up with TRBD1. In germline, CDR1 is MNHNS, CDR2 SASEGT. Trimming at V came to 5 bases and at J to 5 bases, leaving 17 bases not matched to a gene. CDR3 size: 18 residues.

The chain carries TRBV9 and TRBJ2-1; D is possibly TRBD2 (5 bases). V dropped 3 bases and J dropped 4 bases, with 11 bases sitting between them. Germline V gene lookup returns CDR1 SGDLS and CDR2 YYNGEE. The CDR3 spans 14 residues. This chain's CDR3 is CASSDYSGYNEQFF. CDR3 DNA sequence: TGTGCCAGCAGCGACTATTCGGGGTACAATGAGCAGTTCTTC.

This clonotype was detected a few times. The CDR3 protein is CASRPGTAFNTEAFF. CDR3 nucleotides: TGTGCCAGCAGACCCGGGACAGCGTTCAACACTGAAGCTTTCTTT. The chain couples TRBV7-9 to TRBJ1-1; 7 nucleotides align to TRBD1. This CDR3 is built from 15 residues. Germline CDR1 and CDR2: SEHNR and FQNEAQ (reference sequence). Germline trimming cut 6 bases from V and 2 bases from J; bases unmatched to any gene: 9.

The chain employs TRBV24-1 and TRBJ2-3; D is possibly TRBD1 (5 bases). CDR3 length: 13 residues. Deletions cut 4 bases from V and 4 bases from J, with 8 bases between. Germline V gives CDR1 KGHDR, CDR2 SFDVKD. CDR3 amino acids: CATSDQGPDTQYF. The CDR3 DNA follows: TGTGCCACCAGTGACCAGGGCCCAGATACGCAGTATTTT.

The rearrangement links TRBV12-3 or TRBV12-4 to TRBJ2-1; D is uncertain. The germline V and J ends were trimmed by 7 bases and 1 base, with 11 bases remaining between them. The CDR3 covers 14 residues. The CDR3 loop is CASIGRRSYNEQFF. CDR3 coding DNA: TGTGCCAGCATAGGTCGGCGATCCTACAATGAGCAGTTCTTC.

This clonotype was observed a handful of times. The rearrangement joins TRBV4-1 to TRBJ1-1; D gene uncertain. V was cut by 2 bases and J by 5 bases, with 12 bases left in between. This CDR3 is 14 amino acids long. CDR1 and CDR2 (germline): MGHRA, YSYEKL. The CDR3 sequence is CASSQFEDETEAFF. The CDR3 coding sequence is TGCGCCAGCAGCCAATTCGAGGATGAAACTGAAGCTTTCTTT.

The gene calls are TRBV25-1 and TRBJ2-5, with TRBD2 matching 15 bases. This CDR3 region has 19 residues. Germline V gene lookup returns CDR1 MGHDK and CDR2 SYGVNS. V trimming: 0 bases; J trimming: 2 bases; junction bases outside the gene matches: 7. CDR3 sequence reads: CASSEYGRTSGGEQETQYF. The CDR3, as DNA: TGTGCCAGCAGTGAATATGGCAGGACTAGCGGGGGGGAGCAAGAGACCCAGTACTTC.

This clonotype was seen only a few times. V is TRBV6-1 and J is TRBJ2-7; D uncertain. The V end was cut by 2 bases, the J end by 4 bases, with 9 bases between. The CDR3 extends over 13 amino acids. The germline V gene has CDR1 MNHNS and CDR2 SASEGT. CDR3 sequence reads: CASSETPTYEQYV. The CDR3 bases are TGTGCCAGCAGTGAAACTCCTACATACGAGCAGTACGTC.

The chain combines TRBV7-6 with TRBJ2-5; a weak D match, TRBD2 (6 bases). CDR3 size: 17 residues. The V gene's germline CDR1 is SGHVS and CDR2 FNYEAQ. Trimming took 5 bases from V and 2 from J, leaving 21 bases between them. The CDR3 DNA sequence: TGTGCCAGCAGCCGCCCACTAGCATCCATTTTACAAGAGACCCAGTACTTC. This encodes CASSRPLASILQETQYF.

There are a few counts of this clonotype. The chain has TRBV29-1 and TRBJ1-2; D is perhaps TRBD1 (6 bases). The length of the CDR3 is 13 residues. In germline, CDR1 is SQVTM, CDR2 ANQGSEA. Between the trimmed V and J ends, which lost 7 bases and 8 bases, there was a span of 20 bases. CDR3 sequence reads: CSAVWVGGSGYTF. The DNA for the CDR3 is TGCAGCGCGGTCTGGGTAGGGGGTAGCGGCTACACCTTC.

V and J are TRBV12-5 and TRBJ1-2; the match to TRBD1 covers 12 bases. The V and J ends lost 10 bases and 9 bases, in that order; junction bases with no gene match: 15. Germline CDR1 and CDR2: LGHNT and FRNRAP. The CDR3 length is 15 residues. The CDR3 reads CATPEGQGAVWSYTF. The CDR3 nucleotides read TGTGCTACGCCGGAGGGACAGGGGGCTGTTTGGAGCTACACCTTC. The entire variable domain, with the rest obtained from reference TRBV12-5 and TRBJ1-2, is as follows: DARVTQTPRHKVTEMGQEVTMRCQPILGHNTVFWYRQTMMQGLELLAYFRNRAPLDDSGMPKDRFSAEMPDATLATLKIQPSEPRDSAVYFCATPEGQGAVWSYTFGSGTRLTVV.